This record covers a single T cell receptor (beta chain). Antigen: not known. The trim removed 4 bases at V and 2 bases at J, leaving 13 bases unmatched. The CDR3 length is 17 residues. Germline lookup yields CDR1 SGHTS and CDR2 YDEGEE. The source of the sample is a study of CD8 T cells in ankylosing spondylitis. General observations from the study: Reactive arthritis synovial fluid and blood were previously reported to contain some motif variants. Several highly homologous variants formed a TCR beta motif that appeared characteristic of ankylosing spondylitis blood. Matched ankylosing spondylitis synovial fluid reportedly showed significant enrichment of disease-linked clones.

Scientists made TCR beta libraries using quantitative 5'-RACE with molecular barcodes. TCRdb recomputed calls from the 5' RACE reads with MiXCR, one row per CDR3 protein. The sample lists some 240,000 distinct CDR3 sequences; around 9.1% were seen once. This clonotype was obtained from a male donor with ankylosing spondylitis or in good health (not recorded which). The sequencing input was blood, either unsorted or a sorted T cell fraction (not recorded which). V is TRBV5-8 and J is TRBJ2-3; 7 positions agree with TRBD1. The CDR3 DNA is TGTGCCAGCAGCCCCAGGGGGTCAGACCATTTCACAGATACGCAGTATTTT. Translated, it gives CASSPRGSDHFTDTQYF. Complete variable domain (other parts from reference TRBV5-8 and TRBJ2-3): EAGVTQSPTHLIKTRGQQATLRCSPISGHTSVYWYQQALGLGLQFLLWYDEGEERNRGNFPPRFSGRQFPNYSSELNVNALELEDSALYLCASSPRGSDHFTDTQYFGPGTRLTVL.